This T cell receptor beta chain was sequenced in a study of lymphopenia after photon versus proton radiotherapy. General study results and limits: Under photons, naive T cells and diversity fell while effector/memory populations rose. Better survival with proton therapy was suggested as possible, not demonstrated.

This CDR3 is 13 amino acids long. CDR1 and CDR2 from the germline V gene are GTSNPN and SVGIG (reference sequence). The V segment lost 8 bases and the J segment 2 bases; nucleotides outside the gene matches: 8. Sequenced by immunoSEQ multiplex PCR; TCRdb stores in-frame clones only, minus some. The sample includes fewer than 25,000 clones, around 84% of them seen just once. Regarding this clone: Its specificity is unknown.

The rearrangement links TRBV30 to TRBJ1-1; 7 positions match TRBD1. Material: peripheral blood, obtained from a patient treated with photon-based radiotherapy. The receptor was derived from a man aged 40-49 years with gastric cancer. The CDR3, as DNA: TGTGCCATTCCGGGACAGACAAACACTGAAGCTTTCTTT. It codes for CAIPGQTNTEAFF.